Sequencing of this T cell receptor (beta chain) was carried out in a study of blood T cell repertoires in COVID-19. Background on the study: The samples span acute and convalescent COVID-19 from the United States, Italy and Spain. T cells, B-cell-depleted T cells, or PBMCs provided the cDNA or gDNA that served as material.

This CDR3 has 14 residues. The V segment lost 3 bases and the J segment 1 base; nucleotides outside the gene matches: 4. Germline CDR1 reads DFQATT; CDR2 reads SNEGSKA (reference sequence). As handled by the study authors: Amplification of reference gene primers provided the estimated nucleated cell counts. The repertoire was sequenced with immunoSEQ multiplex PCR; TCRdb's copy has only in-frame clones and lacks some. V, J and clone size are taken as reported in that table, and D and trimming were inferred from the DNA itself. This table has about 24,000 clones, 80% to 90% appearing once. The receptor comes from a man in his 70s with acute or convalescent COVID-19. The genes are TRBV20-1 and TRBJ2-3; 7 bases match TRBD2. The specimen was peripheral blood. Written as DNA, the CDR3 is TGCAGTGCTAGTCTGGGAGGGGGCACAGATACGCAGTATTTT. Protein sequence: CSASLGGGTDTQYF.